This T cell receptor (beta chain) was sequenced for a study of lymphopenia after photon versus proton radiotherapy. Study-wide findings and caveats: After lymphocyte nadir, photon-treated repertoires showed oligoclonal expansion, especially CD8+ Temra.

As concerns this clone: The antigen remains unidentified.

Assay: immunoSEQ multiplex PCR; the TCRdb copy retains only in-frame clones and omits some. The data contain fewer than 25,000 clones, roughly 90% of them singletons. With 1 base removed from V and 5 bases from J, the gap between germline ends came to 17 bases. This CDR3 has 16 residues. Germline values: CDR1 MGHRA, CDR2 YSYEKL. This TCR derives from a man older than 75 with esophageal cancer. This sequence joins TRBV4-1 and TRBJ2-5; D gene ambiguous. Here the sequenced sample was peripheral blood, taken from a patient treated with proton-based radiotherapy. The CDR3 DNA is TGCGCCAGCAGCCAAGTCACGACTTCCCCTTGGGAGACCCAGTACTTC. Its translation is CASSQVTTSPWETQYF.